Each of the 22 T cell receptor beta chains below was sequenced from the same sample in a study of T cells after yellow fever vaccination. TCRdb redid the calling of the 5' RACE reads with MiXCR, one entry per CDR3 protein. This table has a few hundred thousand distinct CDR3 sequences, around 13% appearing once. This material consisted of CD4+ T cells sorted from PBMCs, taken 45 days after the yellow fever booster vaccination. These receptors all stem from a young man who received the YFV17D yellow fever vaccine.

This clonotype was seen repeatedly, ten times or more. The chain has TRBV15 and TRBJ2-1, with D perhaps matching TRBD2 (5 bases). The CDR3 is made up of 14 amino acids. Trimming removed 9 bases at V and 2 bases at J, with 14 bases between. CDR1 is LNHNV, CDR2 YYDKDF, per germline (reference sequence). CDR3 residues: CATSRYGAYNEQFF. The DNA of the CDR3 is TGTGCCACTTCGAGGTACGGGGCCTACAATGAGCAGTTCTTC.

In this sample, this clonotype turned up a few times. The J gene is TRBJ2-7, the V gene TRBV27; the match to TRBD2 covers 8 bases. Germline values: CDR1 MNHEY, CDR2 SMNVEV (reference sequence). Trimming cost V 5 bases and J 3 bases; bases outside gene matches: 6. CDR3 length equals 14 residues. For the CDR3, the DNA is TGTGCCAGCAGTATTAGCGGGGCAAGCTACGAGCAGTACTTC. This encodes CASSISGASYEQYF.

This clonotype was counted ten times or more. This chain uses TRBV4-3 with TRBJ2-1; no firm D call. Germline V gene data show CDR1 as LGHNA and CDR2 as YSLEER. The CDR3 sequence is 14 residues long. V gave up 4 bases and J gave up 4 bases, with 11 bases separating them. The CDR3 DNA follows: TGCGCCAGCAGCCTATCCGGACGTTACAATGAGCAGTTCTTC. It is translated as CASSLSGRYNEQFF.

Many counts were recorded for this clonotype. This sequence joins TRBV5-1 and TRBJ2-6, with 7 bases aligning to TRBD1. This CDR3 comprises 16 residues. Looked up from germline, CDR1 is SGHRS and CDR2 is YFSETQ. V was pared by 4 bases and J by 0 bases, with 4 bases of the junction left unmatched. CDR3 sequence reads: CASSTGQHSGANVLTF. The CDR3 DNA sequence: TGCGCCAGCAGCACGGGACAGCACTCTGGGGCCAACGTCCTGACTTTC.

The chain has TRBV12-3 or TRBV12-4 and TRBJ1-2, with 7 bases that match TRBD1. V dropped 1 base and J dropped 8; count of bases not matched to a gene: 4. This CDR3 has 13 amino acids. This CDR3 is CASSLEGAWGYTF. Written as DNA, the CDR3 is TGTGCCAGCAGTTTAGAGGGGGCGTGGGGCTACACCTTC.

This chain links TRBV10-3 with TRBJ2-1, with D tentatively TRBD1 (5 bases). Trimming cost V 2 bases and J 5 bases, with 13 bases left between them. CDR1 is ENHRY, CDR2 SYGVKD, per germline. There are 15 residues in the CDR3. The CDR3 DNA reads TGTGCCATCAGTGAGGAGGCGGTGGGGCACAATGAGCAGTTCTTC. Translated: CAISEEAVGHNEQFF.

The chain carries TRBV7-9 and TRBJ2-7; the D is unclear. The CDR3 extends over 13 amino acids. The V and J ends lost 2 bases and 3 bases respectively, with 8 bases between them. From germline, CDR1 is SEHNR and CDR2 FQNEAQ (reference sequence). The CDR3 loop is CASSLSVYYEQYF. CDR3 bases: TGTGCCAGCAGCTTATCAGTTTACTACGAGCAGTACTTC.

This clonotype appeared a few times. The rearrangement uses TRBV24-1 and TRBJ1-2, with TRBD1 matching over 7 bases. This CDR3 comprises 15 residues. The ends lost 3 bases at V and 5 bases at J; junction bases unmatched: 8. Germline V gene lookup returns CDR1 KGHDR and CDR2 SFDVKD. CDR3 nucleotides: TGTGCCACCAGTGATAGAAGGACAGGAGCTTATGGCTACACCTTC. Translation gives CATSDRRTGAYGYTF.

This clonotype was seen a few times. The genes are TRBV7-2 and TRBJ2-6, with D unresolved. Looked up from germline, CDR1 is SGHTA and CDR2 is FQGNSA. The CDR3 has 16 amino acids. Trimming cost V 5 bases and J 0 bases, with 11 bases left between them. CDR3 sequence (DNA): TGTGCCAGCAGCCCTAACACCAACTCTGGGGCCAACGTCCTGACTTTC. It codes for CASSPNTNSGANVLTF. Drawing the rest from reference TRBV7-2 and TRBJ2-6, the complete variable domain is GAGVSQSPSNKVTEKGKDVELRCDPISGHTALYWYRQSLGQGLEFLIYFQGNSAPDKSGLPSDRFSAERTGGSVSTLTIQRTQQEDSAVYLCASSPNTNSGANVLTFGAGSRLTVL.

V is TRBV7-3 and J is TRBJ2-1; D is tentatively TRBD1 or TRBD2 (5 bases each). The CDR3 totals 15 residues. CDR1 SGHTA and CDR2 FQGTGA come from the germline V gene. Deletions cut 5 bases from V and 7 bases from J, with 18 bases between. The CDR3 bases are TGTGCCAGCAGCCTCCGGGGCACCCCCCTGAATGAGCAGTTCTTC. Translated: CASSLRGTPLNEQFF.

The chain is built from TRBV7-9 and TRBJ2-5; possibly TRBD1 or TRBD2 for D (5 bases each). Trimming cost V 4 bases and J 4 bases, with 22 bases left between them. This CDR3 contains 17 residues. Per the germline V gene, CDR1 is SEHNR and CDR2 is FQNEAQ (reference sequence). The CDR3: CASSSYSGTPSGETQYF. The CDR3 region has the DNA TGTGCCAGCAGCTCATACTCCGGGACGCCTTCCGGAGAGACCCAGTACTTC.

The chain links TRBV10-3 to TRBJ2-7, with unresolved D. From germline, CDR1 is ENHRY and CDR2 SYGVKD. The CDR3 runs 13 residues. V gave up 5 bases and J gave up 2 bases, with 10 bases separating them. The CDR3 here is CAISTRSAYEQYF. The CDR3 nucleotides read TGTGCCATCAGTACAAGGAGTGCCTACGAGCAGTACTTC.

This clonotype was counted ten times or more. The genes are TRBV20-1 and TRBJ2-1, with 13 positions matching TRBD2. Germline CDR1 is DFQATT and CDR2 is SNEGSKA (reference sequence). The CDR3 sequence is 20 residues long. Trimming took 3 bases from V and 7 from J; bases not matched to a gene: 21. CDR3 nucleotides: TGCAGTGCTAGGGATCGACGGATACTAGCGGGAGGGCGGGGGACTAATGAGCAGTTCTTC. Its protein product is CSARDRRILAGGRGTNEQFF.

This clonotype was observed a few times. The CDR3 here is CASSWGLQETQYF. The CDR3 DNA sequence: TGTGCCAGCAGCTGGGGACTCCAAGAGACCCAGTACTTC. The chain has TRBV7-6 and TRBJ2-5, with a possible D match to TRBD2 (6 bases). Germline V CDR1 and CDR2: SGHVS, FNYEAQ. The length of the CDR3 is 13 residues. Trimming cost V 4 bases and J 1 base, with 7 bases left between them.

Only a few counts were recorded for this clonotype. The rearrangement joins TRBV15 to TRBJ2-7; TRBD1 aligns across 8 bases. Per germline, CDR1 LNHNV and CDR2 YYDKDF (reference sequence). This CDR3 has 18 residues. Trimming took 0 bases from V and 2 from J; bases not matched to a gene: 12. The CDR3 loop is CATSRDMAFGQGPYEQYF. The CDR3, as DNA: TGTGCCACCAGCAGAGATATGGCTTTTGGACAGGGCCCCTACGAGCAGTACTTC.

This clonotype was observed at least ten times. V gene TRBV6-5 combines with J gene TRBJ2-7; D is possibly TRBD2 (6 bases). Trimming left V 5 bases short and J 4 bases short, with 18 bases between. This CDR3 is 15 amino acids long. Germline CDR1 MNHEY, CDR2 SVGAGI. CDR3 amino acids: CASSSPGTRGYEQYF. CDR3 coding DNA: TGTGCCAGCAGTAGCCCCGGGACTCGGGGATACGAGCAGTACTTC.

The chain recombines TRBV29-1 with TRBJ2-1; 10 bases fit TRBD2. Germline-derived CDR1 and CDR2 are SQVTM and ANQGSEA. The CDR3 is made up of 14 amino acids. The V segment lost 6 bases and the J segment 3 bases; nucleotides outside the gene matches: 5. The CDR3 loop is CSVDIAGGYNEQFF. CDR3 bases: TGCAGCGTCGATATAGCGGGAGGCTACAATGAGCAGTTCTTC.

The chain joins TRBV7-8 to TRBJ1-6; tentatively, D is TRBD1 (5 bases). The CDR3 covers 17 residues. The germline CDR1 and CDR2 sequences are SGHVS and FQNEAQ. V lost 5 bases and J lost 4, with 18 bases in between. CDR3 amino acids: CASSNWGVSPYNSPLHF. The CDR3 DNA reads TGTGCCAGCAGCAACTGGGGGGTCAGCCCTTATAATTCACCCCTCCACTTT.

This clonotype was counted a few times. The genes are TRBV7-9 and TRBJ2-7; no definite D call. Germline-derived CDR1 and CDR2 are SEHNR and FQNEAQ (reference sequence). Between the trimmed V and J ends, which lost 5 bases and 2 bases, there was a span of 13 bases. The CDR3 loop spans 14 amino acids. CDR3 sequence reads: CASSPRLGTYEQYF. Written as DNA, the CDR3 is TGTGCCAGCAGCCCCAGGTTGGGAACCTACGAGCAGTACTTC.

Only a few counts were recorded for this clonotype. This sequence joins TRBV18 and TRBJ2-7; D perhaps matches TRBD2 (6 bases). V was trimmed by 1 base and J by 2 bases, leaving 12 bases between them. The CDR3 consists of 15 residues. Germline CDR1 reads KGHSH; CDR2 reads LQKENI. The DNA of the CDR3 is TGTGCCAGCTCACCACGGCGGGAAGCCACCTACGAGCAGTACTTC. Residues: CASSPRREATYEQYF.

V and J are TRBV4-3 and TRBJ1-6; D perhaps matches TRBD1 (6 bases). Germline V lookup: CDR1 LGHNA, CDR2 YSLEER. This CDR3 has 14 amino acids. Trimming left V 1 base short and J 7 bases short, with 8 bases between. As DNA, the CDR3 is TGCGCCAGCAGCCAAGGACAGGTCAATTCACCCCTCCACTTT. Residues: CASSQGQVNSPLHF.

The gene calls are TRBV7-9 and TRBJ2-1, with D unclear. The V end lost 5 bases, the J end lost 9 bases, and 8 bases lay between the germline ends. Germline V gives CDR1 SEHNR, CDR2 FQNEAQ (reference sequence). The CDR3 contains 11 residues. This CDR3 reads CASSPLSEQFF. As DNA, the CDR3 is TGTGCCAGCAGCCCACTTAGTGAGCAGTTCTTC.